The 19 T cell receptor beta chains listed next were all sequenced from one sample in a study of T-cell memory formation after mild COVID-19. TCRdb re-derived calls from the 5' RACE reads in MiXCR, one entry per CDR3 protein. The table includes 7,000 to 7,500 distinct CDR3 sequences, approximately 31% detected once. What was sequenced was PBMCs or a T cell subset sorted from them (not recorded which). The source of these receptors is an adult woman who had mild COVID-19 (a few samples of this study predate the infection). Cell type and time point are not known.

In its sample, this clonotype ranks as medium-sized (0.01 to 0.1%). The CDR3 nucleotides read TGTGCCAGCGGGGACAGGGGTACCTACGAGCAGTACTTC. Translated, it gives CASGDRGTYEQYF. This chain connects TRBV12-3 or TRBV12-4 to TRBJ2-7; 10 bases are shared with TRBD1. With 8 bases clipped from V and 2 bases from J, the junction kept 3 bases outside the gene matches. This CDR3 spans 13 amino acids.

This clonotype was detected many times. This chain uses TRBV7-6 with TRBJ2-3; 9 nucleotides line up with TRBD2. The junction had 11 bases not matched to a gene; V was cut back by 5 bases and J by 5 bases. This CDR3 is built from 16 residues. The germline CDR1 and CDR2 sequences are SGHVS and FNYEAQ. The CDR3 here is CASSPTVAGGGDTQYF. CDR3 bases: TGTGCCAGCAGCCCTACGGTCGCGGGGGGGGGAGATACGCAGTATTTT.

The genes are TRBV2 and TRBJ1-1; tentative D call: TRBD1 (6 bases). Trimming removed 5 bases at V and 11 bases at J, with 12 bases between. The CDR3 runs 11 residues. Germline assignment: CDR1 SNHLY and CDR2 FYNNEI. In DNA form, the CDR3 reads TGTGCCAGCAGTCCGGGGGCGTTCGCTTTCTTT. This translates into CASSPGAFAFF. The whole variable domain, filled in from reference TRBV2 and TRBJ1-1, reads EPEVTQTPSHQVTQMGQEVILRCVPISNHLYFYWYRQILGQKVEFLVSFYNNEISEKSEIFDDQFSVERPDGSNFTLKIRSTKLEDSAMYFCASSPGAFAFFGQGTRLTVV.

There are many counts of this clonotype. This sequence joins TRBV4-2 and TRBJ2-4; a possible D gene is TRBD2 (5 bases). Trimming cost V 0 bases and J 8 bases, with 20 bases left between them. CDR1 LGHNA and CDR2 YNFKEQ come from the germline V gene. CDR3 length equals 17 residues. The CDR3 bases are TGTGCCAGCAGCCAAGATACGCCTTTAACTAGTATAGACATTCAGTACTTC. Encoded protein: CASSQDTPLTSIDIQYF.

This rearrangement joins TRBV4-1 to TRBJ2-5, with D perhaps given as TRBD1 or TRBD2 (6 bases each). V lost 2 bases and J lost 0, with 22 bases in between. Germline V lookup: CDR1 MGHRA, CDR2 YSYEKL. The CDR3 totals 19 residues. CDR3 residues: CASSQSIGSPGGYQETQYF. The DNA for the CDR3 is TGCGCCAGCAGCCAATCAATAGGAAGTCCCGGGGGCTACCAAGAGACCCAGTACTTC.

This chain links TRBV9 with TRBJ2-5; 8 positions agree with TRBD2. Germline values: CDR1 SGDLS, CDR2 YYNGEE. J gave up 2 bases and V 0 bases, and 12 bases lay outside the gene matches. There are 18 residues in the CDR3. The CDR3 here is CASSVGASIAGTQETQYF. In DNA form, the CDR3 reads TGTGCCAGCAGCGTAGGGGCCTCTATAGCGGGGACGCAAGAGACCCAGTACTTC. The entire variable domain, with the rest obtained from reference TRBV9 and TRBJ2-5, is as follows: DSGVTQTPKHLITATGQRVTLRCSPRSGDLSVYWYQQSLDQGLQFLIQYYNGEERAKGNILERFSAQQFPDLHSELNLSSLELGDSALYFCASSVGASIAGTQETQYFGPGTRLLVL.

The rearrangement uses TRBV5-1 and TRBJ2-1, with 8 positions matching TRBD2. CDR1 and CDR2 (germline): SGHRS, YFSETQ. The V segment lost 3 bases and the J segment 7 bases; nucleotides outside the gene matches: 12. The CDR3 is 16 amino acids. CDR3: CASSSTSGPVGNEQFF. The CDR3 DNA reads TGCGCCAGCAGCTCAACTAGCGGTCCCGTGGGGAATGAGCAGTTCTTC.

By share, this clonotype ranks as medium-sized. This sequence joins TRBV12-3 or TRBV12-4 and TRBJ1-1; tentatively, D is TRBD1 (5 bases). This CDR3 is built from 11 residues. Trimming removed 6 bases at V and 9 bases at J, with 11 bases between. CDR3 in amino acids: CASSRQPQAFF. Written as DNA, the CDR3 is TGTGCCAGCAGCAGACAGCCCCAAGCTTTCTTT.

This clonotype rates as medium-sized. The chain recombines TRBV28 with TRBJ2-7; 10 nucleotides agree with TRBD2. CDR3 length: 15 residues. From germline, CDR1 is MDHEN and CDR2 SYDVKM. V shed 5 bases and J 6 bases; nucleotides not matched to a gene: 10. CDR3 protein: CASSKLAGPPGEQYF. The CDR3 DNA sequence: TGTGCCAGCAGTAAACTAGCGGGGCCACCTGGCGAGCAGTACTTC.

Relative to its sample, this clonotype is medium-sized. The chain couples TRBV4-1 to TRBJ2-1; 8 bases are a match to TRBD2. CDR3 length: 16 amino acids. Germline V gene sequence: CDR1 MGHRA, CDR2 YSYEKL. Trimming at V came to 4 bases and at J to 4 bases, leaving 9 bases not matched to a gene. CDR3 sequence reads: CASSPRGAGEYNEQFF. CDR3 sequence (DNA): TGCGCCAGCAGCCCGCGCGGAGCGGGGGAGTACAATGAGCAGTTCTTC.

The chain employs TRBV5-1 and TRBJ2-3; a weak D match, TRBD1 (5 bases). The CDR3 contains 15 residues. The V gene's germline CDR1 is SGHRS and CDR2 YFSETQ. Trimming took 0 bases from V and 5 from J, leaving 13 bases between them. The CDR3 loop is CASSLEGQSEDTQYF. CDR3 bases: TGCGCCAGCAGCTTGGAGGGGCAAAGCGAAGATACGCAGTATTTT.

Many counts were recorded for this clonotype. V is TRBV7-2 and J is TRBJ2-7; perhaps TRBD2 as D (6 bases). Germline CDR1 SGHTA, CDR2 FQGNSA. Between the trimmed V and J ends, which lost 4 bases and 4 bases, there was a span of 20 bases. The CDR3 is made up of 16 amino acids. CDR3 in DNA: TGTGCCAGCAGCTCACGGGGGATTGTTACCGGGTACGAGCAGTACTTC. Residues: CASSSRGIVTGYEQYF.

This clonotype was seen at least ten times. The chain carries TRBV11-2 and TRBJ2-5; 8 positions agree with TRBD1. Germline trimming cut 6 bases from V and 1 base from J; bases unmatched to any gene: 10. This CDR3 is 16 amino acids long. Germline V gene data show CDR1 as SGHAT and CDR2 as FQNNGV. DNA of the CDR3: TGTGCCAGCAGTGCCTGGGACAGGACTGTCCAAGAGACCCAGTACTTC. Its translation is CASSAWDRTVQETQYF.

This clonotype came up many times. The chain's CDR3 is CASSQEVPGHSGDTEAFF. The CDR3 region has the DNA TGCGCCAGCAGCCAAGAAGTTCCGGGGCATAGTGGGGACACTGAAGCTTTCTTT. This chain uses TRBV4-3 with TRBJ1-1; possible D gene TRBD1, 5 bases. CDR3 length: 18 residues. Trimming stripped 0 bases from V and 3 bases from J, with 20 bases between. Looked up from germline, CDR1 is LGHNA and CDR2 is YSLEER.

The chain is built from TRBV4-1 and TRBJ2-5; no reliable D call. CDR1 and CDR2 (germline): MGHRA, YSYEKL. The CDR3 covers 15 residues. Between the trimmed V and J ends, which lost 0 bases and 2 bases, there was a span of 10 bases. As DNA, the CDR3 is TGCGCCAGCAGCCAAGAATATTCCGGACAAGAGACCCAGTACTTC. This gives the protein CASSQEYSGQETQYF.

The chain combines TRBV4-3 with TRBJ2-7, with D possibly being TRBD2 (6 bases). This CDR3 comprises 14 residues. The V end lost 5 bases, the J end lost 1 base, and 12 bases lay between the germline ends. Germline assignment: CDR1 LGHNA and CDR2 YSLEER. The CDR3 is CASSSGVLSYEQYF. The CDR3 DNA reads TGCGCCAGCAGCTCGGGGGTTTTGTCCTACGAGCAGTACTTC.

This chain links TRBV20-1 with TRBJ2-4, with TRBD2 matching over 13 bases. This CDR3 has 15 amino acids. Germline V gene lookup returns CDR1 DFQATT and CDR2 SNEGSKA (reference sequence). V was clipped by 6 bases and J by 7 bases; unmatched bases: 9. The CDR3 loop is CSAQTSGGMGNIQYF. The CDR3, as DNA: TGCAGTGCCCAGACTAGCGGGGGGATGGGGAACATTCAGTACTTC.

This clonotype was seen at least ten times. The chain recombines TRBV19 with TRBJ1-5; D gene uncertain. The V end lost 11 bases, the J end lost 6 bases, and 11 bases lay between the germline ends. The CDR3 spans 11 residues. The germline CDR1 and CDR2 sequences are LNHDA and SQIVND (reference sequence). The CDR3 protein is CASGWGQPQHF. The CDR3 region has the DNA TGTGCCTCCGGGTGGGGTCAGCCCCAGCATTTT.

This clonotype occurred a few times. V gene TRBV3-1 combines with J gene TRBJ2-7; 10 positions agree with TRBD1. The trim removed 2 bases at V and 1 base at J, leaving 2 bases unmatched. Germline loops: CDR1 LGHDT, CDR2 YNNKEL (reference sequence). The CDR3 loop spans 15 amino acids. CDR3 sequence reads: CASSQPGQGSYEQYF. As DNA, the CDR3 is TGTGCCAGCAGCCAACCGGGACAGGGGTCCTACGAGCAGTACTTC.